The 9 T cell receptor beta chains given below trace back to one sample, sequenced in a study of blood T cell repertoires in COVID-19. Profiled with immunoSEQ multiplex PCR; TCRdb holds only in-frame clones, not every one. The table lists approximately 230,000 clones, more than 70% of them singletons. Source material: peripheral blood. The receptors were sampled from a woman in her 40s who had recovered from COVID-19.

This chain's CDR3 is CASSQDRRVSPGGQFF. The CDR3 nucleotides are TGTGCCAGCAGCCAGGACAGGCGGGTCTCCCCCGGCGGGCAGTTCTTC. The gene calls are TRBV3-1 (or the pseudogene TRBV3-2) and TRBJ2-1, with TRBD1 matching 7 bases. Germline trimming cut 3 bases from V and 12 bases from J; bases unmatched to any gene: 17. Germline-derived CDR1 and CDR2 are LGHDT and YNNKEL (reference sequence). The CDR3 spans 16 residues.

This chain uses TRBV3-1 (or the pseudogene TRBV3-2) with TRBJ1-2; D might be TRBD1 (5 bases). Germline V gene lookup returns CDR1 LGHDT and CDR2 YNNKEL (reference sequence). Trimming cost V 6 bases and J 4 bases, with 21 bases left between them. CDR3 length: 16 amino acids. The CDR3 DNA reads as TGTGCCAGCAGGTTCTACCTCAGGGTCTTTTCCTATGGCTACACCTTC. Protein sequence: CASRFYLRVFSYGYTF.

The genes are TRBV6-6 and TRBJ1-5, with a weak D call TRBD1 (6 bases). The CDR3 has 13 amino acids. V lost 10 bases, J lost 6 bases, and 16 bases lay in between. CDR1 MNHNY and CDR2 SVGAGI come from the germline V gene (reference sequence). CDR3: CATRWGPGQPQHF. In DNA form, the CDR3 reads TGTGCCACTCGGTGGGGGCCCGGTCAGCCCCAGCATTTT.

This clone was seen just once. This chain connects TRBV11-3 to TRBJ2-5, with 14 bases fitting TRBD2. Germline CDR1 is SGHNT and CDR2 is YENEEA. CDR3 size: 19 residues. V dropped 2 bases and J dropped 1; count of bases not matched to a gene: 9. As DNA, the CDR3 is TGTGCCAGCAGCTTATGGGGACTAGCGGGAGCCTCCCCCCAAGAGACCCAGTACTTC. It specifies CASSLWGLAGASPQETQYF.

The CDR3 loop is CATSDPRTGMDEQFF. The CDR3 DNA follows: TGTGCCACCAGTGACCCAAGGACAGGGATGGATGAGCAGTTCTTC. The J gene is TRBJ2-1, the V gene TRBV24-1; 8 bases match TRBD1. Losses at the gene ends were 4 bases for V and 8 bases for J; bases not matched to a gene: 9. The CDR3 runs 15 residues. Germline values: CDR1 KGHDR, CDR2 SFDVKD.

The chain recombines TRBV24-1 with TRBJ2-3, with unresolved D. This CDR3 has 15 amino acids. CDR1 and CDR2 from the germline V gene are KGHDR and SFDVKD. V lost 2 bases and J lost 1, with 9 bases in between. The CDR3 reads CATSDSQLRTDTQYF. CDR3 DNA sequence: TGTGCCACCAGTGATTCCCAACTCCGCACAGATACGCAGTATTTT.

V and J are TRBV18 and TRBJ1-2, with 8 positions matching TRBD1. The CDR3 is made up of 15 amino acids. Trimming cost V 3 bases and J 1 base; bases outside gene matches: 4. Germline V gene data show CDR1 as KGHSH and CDR2 as LQKENI. The CDR3 DNA reads as TGTGCCAGCTCACCGATCGACAGGGGTAACTATGGCTACACCTTC. Its translation is CASSPIDRGNYGYTF.

V is TRBV10-3 and J is TRBJ2-7; TRBD2 agrees at 14 bases. V trimming: 5 bases; J trimming: 4 bases; junction bases outside the gene matches: 4. This CDR3 spans 15 amino acids. The V gene's germline CDR1 is ENHRY and CDR2 SYGVKD. CDR3 sequence (DNA): TGTGCCATCAGTACGGGACTAGCGGGAGAATACGAGCAGTACTTC. Translating gives CAISTGLAGEYEQYF.

The V gene is TRBV6-5, the J gene TRBJ2-1; 7 bases agree with TRBD1. Germline trimming cut 2 bases from V and 2 bases from J; bases unmatched to any gene: 6. The V gene's germline CDR1 is MNHEY and CDR2 SVGAGI. The CDR3 runs to 16 residues. Here the CDR3 reads CASSYRRQGAYNEQFF. CDR3 DNA: TGTGCCAGCAGTTACCGGCGGCAGGGGGCCTACAATGAGCAGTTCTTC.